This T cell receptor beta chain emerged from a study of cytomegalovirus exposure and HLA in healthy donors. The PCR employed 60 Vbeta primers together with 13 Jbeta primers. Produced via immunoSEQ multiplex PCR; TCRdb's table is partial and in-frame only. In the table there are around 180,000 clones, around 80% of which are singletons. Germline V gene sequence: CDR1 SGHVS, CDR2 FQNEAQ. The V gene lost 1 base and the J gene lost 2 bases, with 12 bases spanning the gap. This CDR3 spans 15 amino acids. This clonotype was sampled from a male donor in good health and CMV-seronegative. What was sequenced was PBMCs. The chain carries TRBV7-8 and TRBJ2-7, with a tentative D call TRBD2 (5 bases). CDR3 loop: CASSLESVATYEQYF. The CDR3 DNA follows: TGTGCCAGCAGCTTAGAATCGGTAGCGACCTACGAGCAGTACTTC.